This entry concerns a single T cell receptor (beta chain). Its matching antigen is unknown. The data were obtained in a study of vaccination and CD4 T cells after COVID-19. Cultured CD4+ T-cell DNA underwent Oncomine TCR Beta short-read sequencing. Cultured CD4+ T cells were the source of extracted genomic DNA. TCRdb re-called the PCR reads through MiXCR, storing one row per CDR3 protein. The table lists 15,000 to 20,000 distinct CDR3 sequences, about 23% of them singletons. General observations from the study: SARS-CoV-2-reactive clonotype medians increased from roughly 21 to 40, not significantly.

Losses at the gene ends were 1 base for V and 6 bases for J; bases not matched to a gene: 2. CDR3 length: 15 amino acids. The V gene's germline CDR1 is GTSNPN and CDR2 SVGIG (reference sequence). Treatment defined: roughly ten-day PBMC culture with coronavirus spike peptide pools or control peptides (ViraFEST assay). By negative selection, CD4+ T cells were isolated once culture had run for about 10 days. The TCR comes from a human donor with COVID-19. The sequencing sample was made of cultured CD4+ T cells from blood. V is TRBV30 and J is TRBJ2-1, with TRBD2 identical over 14 bases. The CDR3 DNA reads as TGTGCCTGGAGTGGAGGGACTAGCGGGGGCAATGAGCAGTTCTTC. Residues: CAWSGGTSGGNEQFF.